This is a list of T cell receptor beta chains from one sample in a study of beta chain features in type 1 diabetes. Assay used: immunoSEQ multiplex PCR; TCRdb lists only in-frame clones, some missing. The data hold hundreds of thousands of clones, with roughly 13% observed a single time. The material sequenced was naive CD4+ T cells from blood. The receptors originated from a man aged 30-40 years with type 1 diabetes. Each CDR3 is given with its conserved first and last residue. Each record gives: V gene, J gene, CDR3 protein.

TRBV2	TRBJ2-7	CAISRAYEQYF
TRBV13	TRBJ2-1	CASSQILILASGRGNEQFF
TRBV6-5	TRBJ2-3	CASQYRGNTDTQYF
TRBV5-6	TRBJ2-4	CASSFMQAGMNIQYF
TRBV28	TRBJ1-2	CASSLLRQAVGGYTF
TRBV19	TRBJ2-3	CASSMAGSTDTQYF
TRBV9	TRBJ2-1	CASSIAGGSYNEQFF
TRBV7-9	TRBJ2-7	CASSLGTGVPYEQYF
TRBV19	TRBJ2-3	CASSRDRGHTDTQYF
TRBV28	TRBJ2-3	CASSSTGTGNTDTQYF
TRBV18	TRBJ1-2	CASSEQGDYGYTF
TRBV7-9	TRBJ1-1	CASSLAGENTEAFF
TRBV13	TRBJ2-1	CATWRDSDNEQFF
TRBV7-3	TRBJ1-4	CASSLATGEKLFF
TRBV6-6	TRBJ1-5	CASSRPGQGSIQPQHF